Included here is one T cell receptor (beta chain) sequence, with context. The antigen it binds to is not known. No much larger clonotype is one base removed from it; base qualities were not supplied. Ends trimmed: V by 2 bases, J by 5 bases; bases unmatched to a gene: 12. The germline V gene provides CDR1 SQVTM and CDR2 ANQGSEA. The CDR3 has 15 amino acids, counting the end cysteine and phenylalanine. Only the CDR3 DNA stays, 45 bases, in frame from base 1. This entry is derived from a study of T cell changes during pregnancy in multiple sclerosis (dated by TCRdb to between 2018 and 2021). In terms of the full investigation: In women with multiple sclerosis, the researchers looked at how the T cell repertoire shifted as pregnancy progressed.

The library came from the immunoSEQ multiplex PCR assay. Imported from immuneACCESS, the table was reduced by TCRdb to in-frame sequences with V and J called. These copies leave out some clones; in studies compared against another copy, an unresolved V gene accounts for under half, and the cause of the remainder is not known. Present in this sample are 20,000 to 25,000 clones, 85% to 90% of which were seen just once. Jointly, the top ten make up about 7.6% of the sample. The receptor was derived from a female donor with multiple sclerosis, enrolled in a pregnancy study. This sample comprised CD8+ T cells from peripheral blood mononuclear cells, obtained before pregnancy. The chain is made from TRBV29-1 and TRBJ2-7; 7 bases in the junction line up with TRBD2. The DNA sequence follows: TGCAGCGTTGAATTGGTAGGACTAGTTACCCACGAGCAGTACTTC. It encodes CSVELVGLVTHEQYF.